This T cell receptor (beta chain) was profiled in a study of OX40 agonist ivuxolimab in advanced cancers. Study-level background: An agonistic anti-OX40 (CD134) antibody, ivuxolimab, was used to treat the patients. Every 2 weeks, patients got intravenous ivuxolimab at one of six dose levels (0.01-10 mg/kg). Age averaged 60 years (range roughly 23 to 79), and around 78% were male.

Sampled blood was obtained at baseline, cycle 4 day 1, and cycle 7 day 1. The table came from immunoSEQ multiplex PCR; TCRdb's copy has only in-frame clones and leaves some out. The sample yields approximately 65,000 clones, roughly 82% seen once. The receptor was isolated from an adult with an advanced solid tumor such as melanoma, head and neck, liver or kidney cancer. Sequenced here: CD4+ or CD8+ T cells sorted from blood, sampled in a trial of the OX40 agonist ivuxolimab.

The CDR3 loop is CASSFGEETQYF. In DNA, the CDR3 is TGTGCCAGCAGTTTTGGAGAGGAGACCCAGTACTTC. The gene calls are TRBV28 and TRBJ2-5; D remains ambiguous. In germline, CDR1 is MDHEN, CDR2 SYDVKM. V was clipped by 3 bases and J by 5 bases, with 7 bases between them. This CDR3 contains 12 residues. The whole variable domain, remainder taken from reference TRBV28 and TRBJ2-5, is DVKVTQSSRYLVKRTGEKVFLECVQDMDHENMFWYRQDPGLGLRLIYFSYDVKMKEKGDIPEGYSVSREKKERFSLILESASTNQTSMYLCASSFGEETQYFGPGTRLLVL.